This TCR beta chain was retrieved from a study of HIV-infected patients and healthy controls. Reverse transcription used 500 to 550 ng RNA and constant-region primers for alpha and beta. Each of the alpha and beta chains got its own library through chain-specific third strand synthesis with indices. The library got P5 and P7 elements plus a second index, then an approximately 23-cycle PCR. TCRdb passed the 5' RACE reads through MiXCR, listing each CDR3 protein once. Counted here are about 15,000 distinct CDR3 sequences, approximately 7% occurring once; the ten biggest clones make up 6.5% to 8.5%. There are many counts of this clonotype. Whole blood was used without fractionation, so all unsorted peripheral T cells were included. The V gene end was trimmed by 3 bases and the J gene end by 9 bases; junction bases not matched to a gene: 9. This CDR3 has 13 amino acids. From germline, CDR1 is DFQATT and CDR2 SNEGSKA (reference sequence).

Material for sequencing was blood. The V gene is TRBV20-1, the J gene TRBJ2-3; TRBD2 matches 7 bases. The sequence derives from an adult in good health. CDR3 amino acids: CSARETPGLTQYF. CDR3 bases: TGCAGTGCTAGGGAAACGCCGGGACTAACGCAGTATTTT.